Included here is one T cell receptor (beta chain) sequence, with context. This entry is derived from a study of neoadjuvant anti-PD-1 for oral cavity cancer. Time point described: after neoadjuvant nivolumab, at surgical resection. The CDR3 loop spans 11 amino acids. V lost 6 bases, J lost 3 bases, and 9 bases lay in between. The germline gives CDR1 DFQATT, CDR2 SNEGSKA (reference sequence). Clones were read by immunoSEQ multiplex PCR, and TCRdb kept only the in-frame ones, dropping some. The sample holds 55,000 to 80,000 clones, roughly nine tenths seen once. The rearrangement joins TRBV20-1 to TRBJ2-7; no clear D. The sequence came from a person between 40 and 85 years old with oral cavity squamous cell carcinoma. Sequences were derived from PBMCs, sampled after nivolumab (anti-PD-1) treatment. The CDR3 DNA reads as TGCAGTGCCACCGGTGGCTACGAGCAGTACTTC. As protein: CSATGGYEQYF.